In its sample, the clone carrying this T cell receptor beta chain was seen many times. Construction of the TCR beta libraries employed iRepertoire HTBI primers in conjunction with Arm-PCR of CDR3 regions. TCRdb redid the calling of the multiplex PCR reads with MiXCR, one entry per CDR3 protein. In the table there are 300,000 or so distinct CDR3 sequences, around 20% of which are singletons. Documented time point: persistent/refractory GD, antithyroid drugs over 5 years with positive TRAb. There was RNA extracted from PBMCs, and the TCR library was made from it. The V gene end was trimmed by 6 bases and the J gene end by 5 bases; junction bases not matched to a gene: 21. This CDR3 has 19 residues. The germline V gene encodes CDR1 DFQATT and CDR2 SNEGSKA (reference sequence). The data are from a study of regulatory T cells in long-lasting Graves disease.

Sequences were derived from peripheral blood mononuclear cells (PBMCs), sampled when the disease was refractory, from a patient treated with antithyroid drugs. The chain recombines TRBV20-1 with TRBJ2-5; 13 bases are a match to TRBD2. This clonotype was sampled from a female donor with Graves disease. The CDR3 nucleotides read TGCAGTGCGGAATCCCGCGAAAGCGGACTAGCGGGAGTAGGGGAGACCCAGTACTTC. This codes for CSAESRESGLAGVGETQYF.